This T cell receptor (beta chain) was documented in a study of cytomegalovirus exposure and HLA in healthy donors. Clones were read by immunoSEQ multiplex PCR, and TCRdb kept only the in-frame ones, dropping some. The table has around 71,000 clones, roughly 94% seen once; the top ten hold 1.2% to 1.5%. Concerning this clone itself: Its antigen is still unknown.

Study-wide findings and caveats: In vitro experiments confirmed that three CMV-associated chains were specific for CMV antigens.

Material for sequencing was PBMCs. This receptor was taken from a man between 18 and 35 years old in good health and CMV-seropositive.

The DNA of the CDR3 is TGTGCCAGTAGTATAACGCTTAGCGCGGCGAACACCGGGGAGCTGTTTTTT. Translated, it gives CASSITLSAANTGELFF. V gene TRBV19 combines with J gene TRBJ2-2, with D maybe TRBD2 (5 bases). Trimming cost V 2 bases and J 0 bases, with 13 bases left between them. Germline V gene lookup returns CDR1 LNHDA and CDR2 SQIVND (reference sequence). This CDR3 is 17 amino acids long.